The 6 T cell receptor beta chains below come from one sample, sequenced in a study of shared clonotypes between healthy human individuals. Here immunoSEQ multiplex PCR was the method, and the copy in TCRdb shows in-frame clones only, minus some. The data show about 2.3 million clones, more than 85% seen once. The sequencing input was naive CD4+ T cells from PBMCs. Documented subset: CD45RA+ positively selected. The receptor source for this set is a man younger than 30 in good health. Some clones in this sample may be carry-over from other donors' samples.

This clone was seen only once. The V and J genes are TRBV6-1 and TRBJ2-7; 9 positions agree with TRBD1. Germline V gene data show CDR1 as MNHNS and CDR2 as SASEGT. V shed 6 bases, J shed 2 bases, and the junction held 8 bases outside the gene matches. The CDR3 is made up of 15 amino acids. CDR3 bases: TGTGCCAGCAGAGCCCGGACAGGGGTAACCTACGAGCAGTACTTC. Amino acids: CASRARTGVTYEQYF.

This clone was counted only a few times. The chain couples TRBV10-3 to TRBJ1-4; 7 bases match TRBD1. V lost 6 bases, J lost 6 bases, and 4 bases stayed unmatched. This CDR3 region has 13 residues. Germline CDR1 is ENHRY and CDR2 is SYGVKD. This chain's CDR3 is CAISLRGDEKLFF. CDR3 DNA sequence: TGTGCCATCAGCCTCAGGGGGGATGAAAAACTGTTTTTT.

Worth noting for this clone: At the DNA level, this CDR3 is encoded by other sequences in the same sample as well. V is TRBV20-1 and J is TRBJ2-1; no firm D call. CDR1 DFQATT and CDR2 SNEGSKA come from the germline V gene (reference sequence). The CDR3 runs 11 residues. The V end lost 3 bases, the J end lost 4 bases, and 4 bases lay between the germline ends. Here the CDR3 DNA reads TGCAGTGCTAGGGTTTACAATGAGCAGTTCTTC. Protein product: CSARVYNEQFF.

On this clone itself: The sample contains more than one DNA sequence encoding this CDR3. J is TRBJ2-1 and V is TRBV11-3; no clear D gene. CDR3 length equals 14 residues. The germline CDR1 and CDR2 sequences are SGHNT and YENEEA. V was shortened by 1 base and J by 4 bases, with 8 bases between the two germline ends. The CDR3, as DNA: TGTGCCAGCAGCTTAGGACCACAATACAATGAGCAGTTCTTC. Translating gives CASSLGPQYNEQFF.

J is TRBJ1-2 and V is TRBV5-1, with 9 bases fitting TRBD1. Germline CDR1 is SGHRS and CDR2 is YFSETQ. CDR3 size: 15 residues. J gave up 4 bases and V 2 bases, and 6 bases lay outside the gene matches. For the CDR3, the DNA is TGCGCCAGCAGCTTCCGGGACAGGGACCTCTATGGCTACACCTTC. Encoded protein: CASSFRDRDLYGYTF.

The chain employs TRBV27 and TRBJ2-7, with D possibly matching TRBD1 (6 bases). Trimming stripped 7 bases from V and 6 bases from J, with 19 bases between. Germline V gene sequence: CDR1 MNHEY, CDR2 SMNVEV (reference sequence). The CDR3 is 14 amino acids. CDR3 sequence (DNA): TGTGCCAGCAAGGATCAGGGGAGACGCTTCGAGCAGTACTTC. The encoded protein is CASKDQGRRFEQYF.